Reported below is one TCR beta chain. Other DNA sequences in the same sample also yield this CDR3. This entry comes from a study of blood T cell repertoires in COVID-19. Study information: Both acute and convalescent COVID-19 samples were obtained from the United States, Italy and Spain.

Germline lookup yields CDR1 LNHDA and CDR2 SQIVND (reference sequence). The ends lost 6 bases at V and 6 bases at J; junction bases unmatched: 7. The CDR3 runs 14 residues. Source study methods: Reference gene primers were amplified, and this amplification served to estimate nucleated cell counts. Clones were read by immunoSEQ multiplex PCR, and TCRdb kept only the in-frame ones, dropping some. V, J and clone size are those of that table, while D and trimming were read from the DNA. This table has around 160,000 clones, roughly 81% appearing once. The origin of this receptor is a human donor with acute or convalescent COVID-19. The donor label of this sample is uncertain. V gene TRBV19 combines with J gene TRBJ2-1; TRBD1 agrees at 8 bases. The sample comprised peripheral blood. The CDR3 spells CASRGQGASNEQFF. CDR3 DNA sequence: TGTGCCAGTAGAGGCCAGGGGGCTAGCAATGAGCAGTTCTTC.